Following are 28 T cell receptor beta chains from one sample sequenced in a study of memory CD4+ T cells and cytomegalovirus serostatus. Single viable CD3+CD4+CD8-CD45RO+ cells were sorted as the memory CD4+ T cells. Here immunoSEQ multiplex PCR was the method, and the copy in TCRdb shows in-frame clones only, minus some. The profile shows 40,000 to 45,000 clones, just over 75% of them singletons. The specimen was memory CD4+ T cells from blood. These receptors were obtained from an adult in good health and CMV-seronegative.

This clone was found a few times. The chain joins TRBV30 to TRBJ2-3; D unresolved. Germline CDR1 GTSNPN, CDR2 SVGIG (reference sequence). The CDR3 runs 15 residues. V was shortened by 2 bases and J by 4 bases, with 16 bases between the two germline ends. The CDR3 is CAWSFDSSRADTQYF. Written as DNA, the CDR3 is TGTGCCTGGAGTTTCGACTCCTCAAGGGCAGATACGCAGTATTTT. Full variable domain (rest looked up from reference TRBV30 and TRBJ2-3): SQTIHQWPATLVQPVGSPLSLECTVEGTSNPNLYWYRQAAGRGLQLLFYSVGIGQISSEVPQNLSASRPQDRQFILSSKKLLLSDSGFYLCAWSFDSSRADTQYFGPGTRLTVL.

V usage is TRBV7-9 and J usage is TRBJ2-7, with D uncertain. Between the trimmed V and J ends, which lost 4 bases and 6 bases, there was a span of 10 bases. CDR1 and CDR2 (germline): SEHNR, FQNEAQ (reference sequence). The CDR3 runs to 12 residues. The CDR3 bases are TGTGCCAGCAGCTCGGACCTACGCGAGCAGTACTTC. Amino acids: CASSSDLREQYF.

This clone is a singleton in its sample. The rearrangement joins TRBV5-4 to TRBJ2-5; a weak D match, TRBD2 (6 bases). CDR1 SGHNT and CDR2 YYREEE come from the germline V gene (reference sequence). Trimming pared 0 bases from V and 5 bases from J, leaving 8 bases between. This CDR3 contains 13 residues. CDR3 in DNA: TGTGCCAGCAGCTTGGCAGGGAGGGAGACCCAGTACTTC. This gives the protein CASSLAGRETQYF.

The CDR3 DNA reads TGTGCCAGCAGCCCGACCTCTACAAGACCCTATGGCTACACCTTC. The encoded protein is CASSPTSTRPYGYTF. This chain uses TRBV27 with TRBJ1-2, with no clear D. The V gene lost 6 bases and the J gene lost 4 bases, with 18 bases spanning the gap. The germline V gene has CDR1 MNHEY and CDR2 SMNVEV (reference sequence). This CDR3 spans 15 amino acids.

The chain uses TRBV6-6 and TRBJ1-1; no firm D call. Germline V gives CDR1 MNHNY, CDR2 SVGAGI (reference sequence). V dropped 6 bases and J dropped 0 bases, with 8 bases sitting between them. The CDR3 sequence is 13 residues long. The CDR3 loop is CASSPRVNTEAFF. CDR3 coding DNA: TGTGCCAGCAGCCCCCGGGTGAACACTGAAGCTTTCTTT.

V is TRBV28 and J is TRBJ2-2; 10 bases line up with TRBD2. J gave up 7 bases and V 7 bases, and 9 bases lay outside the gene matches. This CDR3 is built from 15 residues. Per the germline V gene, CDR1 is MDHEN and CDR2 is SYDVKM. The CDR3 spells CASTSRLAGVGELFF. Written as DNA, the CDR3 is TGTGCCAGCACAAGTCGTCTAGCGGGGGTCGGGGAGCTGTTTTTT.

In DNA form, the CDR3 reads TGTGCCAGCAGCTCCGGTGGGCCAACGGGGGACTATGGCTACACCTTC. Translating gives CASSSGGPTGDYGYTF. The chain couples TRBV7-9 to TRBJ1-2; D perhaps matches TRBD1 (5 bases). The CDR3 loop spans 16 amino acids. Germline CDR1 reads SEHNR; CDR2 reads FQNEAQ (reference sequence). Trimming stripped 4 bases from V and 3 bases from J, with 18 bases between.

This chain connects TRBV2 to TRBJ2-7; D uncertain. Trimming took 3 bases from V and 2 from J, leaving 8 bases between them. CDR3 length equals 13 residues. Germline V CDR1 and CDR2: SNHLY, FYNNEI. The CDR3, as DNA: TGTGCCAGCAGTGAGGGTGCCCCCTACGAGCAGTACTTC. This sequence encodes CASSEGAPYEQYF.

The rearrangement uses TRBV6-5 and TRBJ2-7; 10 positions agree with TRBD1. The CDR3 loop spans 16 amino acids. The germline gives CDR1 MNHEY, CDR2 SVGAGI. J gave up 6 bases and V 2 bases, and 10 bases lay outside the gene matches. The CDR3 is CASSYRLGTGAFEQYF. CDR3 in DNA: TGTGCCAGCAGTTACAGACTTGGGACAGGGGCCTTCGAGCAGTACTTC.

V gene TRBV7-8 combines with J gene TRBJ1-4; perhaps TRBD1 as D (5 bases). The V end was cut by 1 base, the J end by 7 bases, with 16 bases between. Germline V gene sequence: CDR1 SGHVS, CDR2 FQNEAQ. The CDR3 is made up of 16 amino acids. CDR3: CASSLVRGGFGEKLFF. CDR3 DNA sequence: TGTGCCAGCAGCTTAGTTAGGGGAGGGTTCGGTGAAAAACTGTTTTTT.

The chain combines TRBV7-8 with TRBJ2-7, with a tentative D call TRBD2 (6 bases). There are 16 residues in the CDR3. Germline V gene lookup returns CDR1 SGHVS and CDR2 FQNEAQ. V was clipped by 5 bases and J by 4 bases, with 21 bases between them. This CDR3 reads CASSVQAGTLGYEQYF. The CDR3 bases are TGTGCCAGCAGCGTACAAGCCGGGACTCTAGGGTACGAGCAGTACTTC.

The chain uses TRBV6-6 and TRBJ1-3; TRBD1 aligns across 7 bases. CDR3 length: 15 amino acids. V lost 5 bases and J lost 4; bases outside the gene matches: 8. Germline V gene data show CDR1 as MNHNY and CDR2 as SVGAGI (reference sequence). Written as DNA, the CDR3 is TGTGCCAGCAGTATCTCAGGGGGTTCAGGAAACACCATATATTTT. Amino acid sequence: CASSISGGSGNTIYF.

The V and J genes are TRBV16 and TRBJ2-7; D remains unclear. The CDR3 sequence is 17 residues long. Germline CDR1 is KGHSY and CDR2 is FQNENV. The ends were cut back, 0 bases at V and 2 bases at J, with 17 bases in the middle. In DNA form, the CDR3 reads TGTGCCAGCAGCCAATCGGGGTTGGCCAGTGCGACCTACGAGCAGTACTTC. The encoded protein is CASSQSGLASATYEQYF.

The chain joins TRBV27 to TRBJ2-7; no reliable D call. V lost 3 bases to trimming and J lost 6 bases, with 3 bases between them. Germline CDR1 and CDR2: MNHEY and SMNVEV (reference sequence). The CDR3 spans 10 residues. The CDR3 protein is CASSLGEQYF. Here the CDR3 DNA reads TGTGCCAGCAGTTTGGGCGAGCAGTACTTC.

The gene calls are TRBV5-1 and TRBJ1-4; 9 nucleotides match TRBD1. Trimming took 3 bases from V and 7 from J; bases not matched to a gene: 4. The CDR3 is 14 residues long. Germline CDR1 reads SGHRS; CDR2 reads YFSETQ. The CDR3 sequence: CASSSDRGGEKLFF. The DNA for the CDR3 is TGCGCCAGCAGCTCGGACAGGGGAGGTGAAAAACTGTTTTTT.

Details on this clone: One junction end disagrees with the germline gene, perhaps due to a read error. DNA for the CDR3: TGTGCCAGCAGCCCCCCGGGACTAGCGGGGGGGCGGCACGTCTTC. Its protein is CASSPPGLAGGRHVF. V and J are TRBV11-2 and TRBJ2-1; 16 bases map to TRBD2. Germline CDR1 and CDR2: SGHAT and FQNNGV. This CDR3 comprises 15 residues. Together with reference TRBV11-2 and TRBJ2-1, the CDR3 gives the full variable domain: EAGVAQSPRYKIIEKRQSVAFWCNPISGHATLYWYQQILGQGPKLLIQFQNNGVVDDSQLPKDRFSAERLKGVDSTLKIQPAKLEDSAVYLCASSPPGLAGGRHVFGPGTRLTVL.

This clone was detected only once. The chain uses TRBV19 and TRBJ1-2, with D possibly matching TRBD1 (5 bases). The germline V and J ends were trimmed by 3 bases and 1 base, with 15 bases remaining between them. This CDR3 is built from 16 residues. The germline V gene encodes CDR1 LNHDA and CDR2 SQIVND (reference sequence). The CDR3 DNA is TGTGCCAGTAGTATCGGATGGACAAGGGATAACTATGGCTACACCTTC. This codes for CASSIGWTRDNYGYTF.

The chain carries TRBV7-6 and TRBJ2-3; TRBD1 agrees at 9 bases. V shed 5 bases and J 1 base; nucleotides not matched to a gene: 4. The length of the CDR3 is 15 residues. Per the germline V gene, CDR1 is SGHVS and CDR2 is FNYEAQ. This chain's CDR3 is CASSHWTGGTDTQYF. The CDR3 DNA follows: TGTGCCAGCAGCCATTGGACAGGGGGCACAGATACGCAGTATTTT.

In its sample, this clone was seen a few times. The rearrangement links TRBV9 to TRBJ2-3; perhaps TRBD2 as D (6 bases). From germline, CDR1 is SGDLS and CDR2 YYNGEE. This CDR3 comprises 15 residues. Trimming took off 2 bases at V and 0 bases at J, with 10 bases between the two ends. The CDR3 spells CASSVSGTSTDTQYF. CDR3 in DNA: TGTGCCAGCAGCGTTAGCGGAACAAGCACAGATACGCAGTATTTT.

This clone has a handful of counts. The gene calls are TRBV7-3 and TRBJ2-2; D gene unclear. The germline V and J ends were trimmed by 4 bases and 5 bases, with 8 bases remaining between them. The CDR3 runs 13 residues. CDR1 and CDR2 from the germline V gene are SGHTA and FQGTGA. The CDR3 region is CASSSQSTGELFF. The CDR3 bases are TGTGCCAGCAGCTCCCAGTCAACCGGGGAGCTGTTTTTT.

The rearrangement uses TRBV6-4 and TRBJ1-1, with a tentative D call TRBD1 (6 bases). CDR3 length: 13 residues. With 4 bases removed from V and 4 bases from J, the gap between germline ends came to 10 bases. Germline V CDR1 and CDR2: MRHNA, SNTAGT. CDR3 sequence: CASSAETGTEAFF. CDR3 nucleotides: TGTGCCAGCAGTGCCGAGACAGGCACTGAAGCTTTCTTT.

The V gene is TRBV4-2, the J gene TRBJ1-5, with TRBD1 as a possible D gene (5 bases). Germline V lookup: CDR1 LGHNA, CDR2 YNFKEQ. The germline V and J ends were trimmed by 0 bases and 12 bases, with 12 bases remaining between them. The CDR3 is 13 amino acids. DNA of the CDR3: TGTGCCAGCAGCCAAGAAGGGAGAGGGGACCAGCATTTT. It encodes CASSQEGRGDQHF.

This clone was found a few times. The gene calls are TRBV4-2 and TRBJ2-5; TRBD2 matches 7 bases. This CDR3 spans 14 amino acids. After removal of 1 base from V and 2 bases from J, the junction contained 1 base not matched to a gene. Germline assignment: CDR1 LGHNA and CDR2 YNFKEQ. The DNA of the CDR3 is TGTGCCAGCAGCCAAGGGGGGGGGCAAGAGACCCAGTACTTC. Encoded protein: CASSQGGGQETQYF.

The DNA for the CDR3 is TGTGCCAGCAGCCTACTGAGCAATCAGCCCCAGCATTTT. Translated, it gives CASSLLSNQPQHF. The chain recombines TRBV7-8 with TRBJ1-5; the D is unclear. CDR1 is SGHVS, CDR2 FQNEAQ, per germline. This CDR3 is 13 amino acids long. V dropped 5 bases and J dropped 1 base, with 6 bases sitting between them.

This clone has just one count. The genes are TRBV4-2 and TRBJ1-4; D is perhaps TRBD1 (5 bases). This CDR3 spans 16 amino acids. Germline CDR1 LGHNA, CDR2 YNFKEQ. V gave up 0 bases and J gave up 1 base, with 9 bases separating them. The CDR3 DNA sequence: TGTGCCAGCAGCCAAGAGCAGGGTAGAACTAATGAAAAACTGTTTTTT. Its translation: CASSQEQGRTNEKLFF.

The rearrangement links TRBV7-2 to TRBJ2-5; 8 positions agree with TRBD2. This CDR3 region has 15 residues. Germline V gene lookup returns CDR1 SGHTA and CDR2 FQGNSA. The trim removed 3 bases at V and 5 bases at J, leaving 8 bases unmatched. For the CDR3, the DNA is TGTGCCAGCAGCTTCCCGGGACTAGGGCGTGAGACCCAGTACTTC. Translation: CASSFPGLGRETQYF.

This clone showed up just once. The chain joins TRBV6-6 to TRBJ1-2; D gene unclear. Per the germline V gene, CDR1 is MNHNY and CDR2 is SVGAGI (reference sequence). The CDR3 runs 12 residues. Trimming shortened V by 0 bases and J by 8 bases, and 7 bases separated the two germline ends. CDR3: CASSYSGEGYTF. The CDR3 nucleotides read TGTGCCAGCAGTTACTCCGGGGAGGGCTACACCTTC.

The gene calls are TRBV9 and TRBJ2-5; D possibly corresponds to TRBD2 (7 bases). Per the germline V gene, CDR1 is SGDLS and CDR2 is YYNGEE. The CDR3 consists of 15 residues. V was clipped by 0 bases and J by 5 bases, with 14 bases between them. The CDR3 sequence: CASSVDRGAGETQYF. The CDR3 DNA sequence: TGTGCCAGCAGCGTAGATCGGGGGGCCGGTGAGACCCAGTACTTC.